The 3 T cell receptor beta chains listed next were all sequenced from one sample in a study of blood T cell repertoires in COVID-19. Repertoires were generated with immunoSEQ multiplex PCR, while TCRdb's copy carries only in-frame clones and drops some. The sample records 150,000 to 200,000 clones, about four fifths being singletons. Material: PBMCs or T cells enriched from blood (not recorded which). These receptors were taken from a man aged 35 to 55 who had recovered from COVID-19.

This chain joins TRBV18 and TRBJ1-2, with 7 bases matching TRBD1. CDR1 and CDR2 (germline): KGHSH, LQKENI. After removal of 3 bases from V and 0 bases from J, the junction contained 4 bases not matched to a gene. The CDR3 runs 15 residues. Here the CDR3 reads CASSPSDRSNYGYTF. As DNA, the CDR3 is TGTGCCAGCTCACCCTCGGACAGGTCTAACTATGGCTACACCTTC.

The chain combines TRBV9 with TRBJ2-5, with 12 bases aligning to TRBD2. The V and J ends lost 0 bases and 2 bases, in that order; junction bases with no gene match: 2. The CDR3 has 16 amino acids. Germline CDR1 reads SGDLS; CDR2 reads YYNGEE. CDR3 residues: CASSVVGTSGQETQYF. DNA for the CDR3: TGTGCCAGCAGCGTAGTAGGGACTAGCGGGCAAGAGACCCAGTACTTC.

The chain recombines TRBV30 with TRBJ2-7; 7 positions match TRBD1. V dropped 2 bases and J dropped 2; count of bases not matched to a gene: 3. Germline values: CDR1 GTSNPN, CDR2 SVGIG (reference sequence). The CDR3 sequence is 13 residues long. The CDR3: CAWSRDSTYEQYF. In DNA, the CDR3 is TGTGCCTGGAGTCGGGACAGCACCTACGAGCAGTACTTC.